Following are 27 T cell receptor beta chains from one sample sequenced in a study of shared clonotypes between healthy human individuals. Selected positively for CCR7 and CD45RO-negative, naive CD8 cells excluded terminally differentiated effector memory CD45RA+ cells. Only in-frame clones appear in the TCRdb table, and some are missing; sequencing was by immunoSEQ multiplex PCR. The sample lists approximately 1.9 million clones, over 85% occurring once. Sequencing was performed on naive CD8+ T cells from PBMCs. The receptors derive from a man between 18 and 35 years old in good health. Some clones in this sample may be carry-over from other donors' samples.

This chain connects TRBV4-1 to TRBJ2-7; D gene unclear. Germline V gene lookup returns CDR1 MGHRA and CDR2 YSYEKL. This CDR3 has 11 residues. The V and J ends lost 2 bases and 6 bases respectively, with 5 bases between them. The CDR3 loop reads CASSQLSEQYF. The CDR3 nucleotides are TGCGCCAGCAGCCAACTATCCGAGCAGTACTTC.

The chain employs TRBV16 and TRBJ1-1, with D unresolved. Germline CDR1 and CDR2: KGHSY and FQNENV. This CDR3 comprises 12 residues. Trimming shortened V by 3 bases and J by 1 base, and 3 bases separated the two germline ends. This CDR3 reads CASSHRNTEAFF. Written as DNA, the CDR3 is TGTGCCAGCAGCCATCGGAACACTGAAGCTTTCTTT.

This chain joins TRBV15 and TRBJ2-1; 9 bases align to TRBD2. This CDR3 is 15 amino acids long. Trimming took 6 bases from V and 6 from J; bases not matched to a gene: 9. Germline values: CDR1 LNHNV, CDR2 YYDKDF (reference sequence). CDR3 region: CATSSLAGGLNEQFF. The CDR3, as DNA: TGTGCCACCAGTAGTCTGGCGGGAGGGCTCAATGAGCAGTTCTTC.

The rearrangement joins TRBV13 to TRBJ2-3; D remains unclear. Germline CDR1 PRHDT, CDR2 FYEKMQ (reference sequence). Trimming cost V 4 bases and J 6 bases, with 23 bases left between them. This CDR3 contains 17 residues. The CDR3, as DNA: TGTGCCAGCAGCTCGAACCTAATCACTACCCGGAAGGATACGCAGTATTTT. Its protein product is CASSSNLITTRKDTQYF.

This chain links TRBV7-2 with TRBJ2-7; 7 bases agree with TRBD2. Trimming took 5 bases from V and 5 from J; bases not matched to a gene: 9. Germline assignment: CDR1 SGHTA and CDR2 FQGNSA. The CDR3 sequence is 14 residues long. CDR3 protein: CASSRASGGHEQYF. The CDR3 DNA sequence: TGTGCCAGCAGCCGCGCTAGCGGAGGCCACGAGCAGTACTTC. Using reference TRBV7-2 and TRBJ2-7 for the parts outside the CDR3, the full variable domain is GAGVSQSPSNKVTEKGKDVELRCDPISGHTALYWYRQSLGQGLEFLIYFQGNSAPDKSGLPSDRFSAERTGGSVSTLTIQRTQQEDSAVYLCASSRASGGHEQYFGPGTRLTVT.

Note on this clone: The identical CDR3 is also encoded by other nucleotide sequences in the sample. The V and J genes are TRBV6-6 and TRBJ2-7; no reliable D call. The length of the CDR3 is 12 residues. Trimming shortened V by 0 bases and J by 3 bases, and 3 bases separated the two germline ends. The germline gives CDR1 MNHNY, CDR2 SVGAGI (reference sequence). CDR3 protein: CASSYSRYEQYF. The CDR3 DNA reads as TGTGCCAGCAGTTACTCTCGCTACGAGCAGTACTTC.

V usage is TRBV5-1 and J usage is TRBJ2-1, with a tentative D call TRBD1 (6 bases). The CDR3 totals 13 residues. Germline assignment: CDR1 SGHRS and CDR2 YFSETQ. V was trimmed by 1 base and J by 8 bases, leaving 10 bases between them. DNA for the CDR3: TGCGCCAGCAGCTTGCAGGGGCACTATGAGCAGTTCTTC. It translates to CASSLQGHYEQFF.

The chain uses TRBV9 and TRBJ2-7; D may be TRBD1 (6 bases). Germline V CDR1 and CDR2: SGDLS, YYNGEE. This CDR3 is built from 13 residues. V lost 3 bases, J lost 5 bases, and 12 bases lay in between. CDR3 sequence: CASSAGQNHEQYF. The CDR3 DNA sequence: TGTGCCAGCAGCGCCGGACAGAACCACGAGCAGTACTTC.

The chain carries TRBV11-2 and TRBJ2-3, with D possibly being TRBD2 (6 bases). Germline CDR1 reads SGHAT; CDR2 reads FQNNGV. V was shortened by 5 bases and J by 4 bases, with 25 bases between the two germline ends. This CDR3 region has 18 residues. CDR3 in DNA: TGTGCCAGCAGCGGGCGAAGGGCTAGCGTTTTCCCCCCAGATACGCAGTATTTT. Encoded protein: CASSGRRASVFPPDTQYF.

This clone was recorded only once. The chain is built from TRBV27 and TRBJ2-1; D is perhaps TRBD2 (6 bases). Germline assignment: CDR1 MNHEY and CDR2 SMNVEV (reference sequence). The CDR3 has 15 amino acids. Trimming removed 2 bases at V and 8 bases at J, with 16 bases between. The chain's CDR3 is CASSLDSGEADEQFF. The CDR3 DNA is TGTGCCAGCAGTTTAGATTCGGGGGAGGCGGATGAGCAGTTCTTC.

The CDR3 DNA follows: TGTGCCAGCAGCTTGGCCGGGACGGTGTCCTACGAGCAGTACTTC. Its protein product is CASSLAGTVSYEQYF. The rearrangement uses TRBV5-6 and TRBJ2-7; D could derive from TRBD1 or TRBD2 (5 bases each). The CDR3 extends over 15 amino acids. Germline V lookup: CDR1 SGHDT, CDR2 YYEEEE. V was pared by 0 bases and J by 1 base, with 11 bases between.

The V and J genes are TRBV5-5 and TRBJ2-7, with a possible D match to TRBD1 (7 bases). The CDR3 covers 13 residues. V was cut by 2 bases and J by 6 bases, with 12 bases left in between. The V gene's germline CDR1 is SGHKS and CDR2 YYEKEE (reference sequence). The CDR3 protein is CASSFQGGVEQYF. CDR3 DNA sequence: TGTGCCAGCAGCTTTCAGGGGGGCGTCGAGCAGTACTTC.

The chain links TRBV18 to TRBJ2-1, with D perhaps matching TRBD2 (6 bases). The germline V gene has CDR1 KGHSH and CDR2 LQKENI. V shed 1 base and J shed 6 bases, with 22 bases lying between them. The CDR3 has 18 amino acids. The CDR3 here is CASSPRGSGRKLGNEQFF. CDR3 bases: TGTGCCAGCTCACCACGGGGTAGCGGCAGGAAATTGGGCAATGAGCAGTTCTTC.

The V call is TRBV29-1, the J call TRBJ1-2; D uncertain. From germline, CDR1 is SQVTM and CDR2 ANQGSEA. The CDR3 runs 13 residues. V was cut by 5 bases and J by 5 bases, with 15 bases left in between. The CDR3 DNA sequence: TGCAGCGTTCCCCCCGGGAGCGATTATGGCTACACCTTC. Translation gives CSVPPGSDYGYTF.

For this clone: A much larger clone is a single base away; this may be a read error. At the DNA level, this CDR3 is encoded by other sequences in the same sample as well. The chain joins TRBV4-2 to TRBJ2-7; D gene uncertain. CDR3 length: 13 residues. V was shortened by 1 base and J by 0 bases, with 4 bases between the two germline ends. Germline V gene data show CDR1 as LGHNA and CDR2 as YNFKEQ. For the CDR3, the DNA is TGTGCCAGCAGCCAAGGGGTCTCCTACGAGCAGTACTTC. Residues: CASSQGVSYEQYF.

The chain joins TRBV25-1 to TRBJ1-2; weak D call: TRBD1 (5 bases). This CDR3 has 17 amino acids. Trimming pared 0 bases from V and 0 bases from J, leaving 14 bases between. The germline gives CDR1 MGHDK, CDR2 SYGVNS. CDR3 protein: CASSEYGAVGANYGYTF. The DNA of the CDR3 is TGTGCCAGCAGTGAATATGGGGCAGTCGGGGCTAACTATGGCTACACCTTC.

The chain couples TRBV19 to TRBJ2-1; D unclear. The CDR3 covers 14 residues. Trimming removed 1 base from V and 9 bases from J, with 13 bases in between. Per the germline V gene, CDR1 is LNHDA and CDR2 is SQIVND (reference sequence). The CDR3 region is CASSIGPGSGEQFF. In DNA, the CDR3 is TGTGCCAGTAGTATAGGTCCAGGCAGTGGTGAGCAGTTCTTC. The full variable domain, rest sourced from reference TRBV19 and TRBJ2-1, is DGGITQSPKYLFRKEGQNVTLSCEQNLNHDAMYWYRQDPGQGLRLIYYSQIVNDFQKGDIAEGYSVSREKKESFPLTVTSAQKNPTAFYLCASSIGPGSGEQFFGPGTRLTVL.

The chain is built from TRBV7-2 and TRBJ2-3; tentatively, D is TRBD2 (5 bases). CDR3 length: 16 residues. The germline V gene has CDR1 SGHTA and CDR2 FQGNSA. With 1 base removed from V and 0 bases from J, the gap between germline ends came to 11 bases. CDR3 coding DNA: TGTGCCAGCAGCTTAGGGAGGTGGCCTAGCACAGATACGCAGTATTTT. Amino acids: CASSLGRWPSTDTQYF.

The table lists this clone with a count of one. This sequence joins TRBV14 and TRBJ2-3; weak D call: TRBD1 (6 bases). V dropped 2 bases and J dropped 2 bases, with 8 bases sitting between them. This CDR3 spans 14 amino acids. CDR1 SGHDN and CDR2 FVKESK come from the germline V gene. CDR3 sequence reads: CASSQRGHTDTQYF. CDR3 coding DNA: TGTGCCAGCAGCCAAAGGGGACACACAGATACGCAGTATTTT.

V gene TRBV19 combines with J gene TRBJ1-1; D uncertain. The germline V and J ends were trimmed by 6 bases and 3 bases, with 14 bases remaining between them. The CDR3 runs 14 residues. In germline, CDR1 is LNHDA, CDR2 SQIVND (reference sequence). This chain's CDR3 is CASSATESYTEAFF. DNA for the CDR3: TGTGCCAGTAGCGCGACTGAGTCGTACACTGAAGCTTTCTTT.

The V and J genes are TRBV28 and TRBJ1-3, with D possibly matching TRBD1 (5 bases). The germline V and J ends were trimmed by 2 bases and 4 bases, with 15 bases remaining between them. The length of the CDR3 is 16 residues. Germline V gene data show CDR1 as MDHEN and CDR2 as SYDVKM. The CDR3 loop is CASSLRRTYTGNTIYF. The CDR3 DNA reads as TGTGCCAGCAGTTTACGGCGGACATACACGGGAAACACCATATATTTT.

The V gene is TRBV5-1, the J gene TRBJ2-7; TRBD1 matches 7 bases. CDR1 is SGHRS, CDR2 YFSETQ, per germline. After removal of 9 bases from V and 3 bases from J, the junction contained 9 bases not matched to a gene. The CDR3 totals 13 residues. The CDR3 DNA reads TGCGCCATCTCACAAGGGGGCCGCTACGAGCAGTACTTC. It is translated as CAISQGGRYEQYF. Full variable domain (rest looked up from reference TRBV5-1 and TRBJ2-7): KAGVTQTPRYLIKTRGQQVTLSCSPISGHRSVSWYQQTPGQGLQFLFEYFSETQRNKGNFPGRFSGRQFSNSRSEMNVSTLELGDSALYLCAISQGGRYEQYFGPGTRLTVT.

V and J are TRBV28 and TRBJ2-7; D might be TRBD2 (6 bases). V lost 3 bases and J 3 bases, leaving 12 bases between the germline ends. This CDR3 region has 14 residues. Germline V CDR1 and CDR2: MDHEN, SYDVKM. The CDR3 nucleotides read TGTGCCAGCAGTTTTGGGGGAGGAATCTACGAGCAGTACTTC. Encoded protein: CASSFGGGIYEQYF.

The gene calls are TRBV19 and TRBJ2-1, with 11 positions matching TRBD2. With 0 bases clipped from V and 15 bases from J, the junction kept 10 bases outside the gene matches. The CDR3 loop spans 15 amino acids. Germline V gene lookup returns CDR1 LNHDA and CDR2 SQIVND (reference sequence). This CDR3 reads CASSIDYLAGGVAFF. CDR3 nucleotide sequence: TGTGCCAGTAGTATAGATTACCTAGCGGGAGGCGTAGCGTTCTTC.

The chain employs TRBV6-6 and TRBJ2-5; 7 nucleotides line up with TRBD1. J lost 4 bases, V lost 2 bases, and 7 bases had no gene match. The CDR3 runs to 15 residues. CDR1 is MNHNY, CDR2 SVGAGI, per germline (reference sequence). CDR3 residues: CASSYPTGIVETQYF. CDR3 DNA sequence: TGTGCCAGCAGTTACCCGACAGGGATTGTAGAGACCCAGTACTTC.

J is TRBJ2-1 and V is TRBV5-4; a weak D match, TRBD2 (5 bases). Germline-derived CDR1 and CDR2 are SGHNT and YYREEE (reference sequence). The CDR3 runs to 15 residues. V shed 2 bases and J shed 6 bases, with 15 bases lying between them. The CDR3, as DNA: TGTGCCAGCAGCTTTCGACGGGAACGGTTCAATGAGCAGTTCTTC. This encodes CASSFRRERFNEQFF.

The chain joins TRBV9 to TRBJ1-1; TRBD1 aligns across 8 bases. CDR1 SGDLS and CDR2 YYNGEE come from the germline V gene. V lost 3 bases, J lost 6 bases, and 16 bases stayed unmatched. The CDR3 contains 17 residues. The CDR3 is CASSAVLMTGDVAEAFF. The CDR3 nucleotides are TGTGCCAGCAGCGCAGTCCTCATGACAGGGGACGTCGCTGAAGCTTTCTTT.